This entry lists 5 T cell receptor beta chains sequenced from one sample in a study of T-cell reconstitution after alpha-beta-depleted transplantation in children. During its preparation, the TCRbeta library received unique molecular identifiers. TCRdb processed the PCR reads anew with MiXCR; each CDR3 protein has one entry. The table lists about 980,000 distinct CDR3 sequences, roughly 29% of them singletons, with roughly 31% in the top ten. Source: PBMCs, mostly from graft donor cells, taken 360 days after TCRalphabeta/CD19-depleted stem cell transplant. These receptors all stem from a boy under two years old who had a stem cell transplant for SCID, so the T cells may come from the graft donor.

This clonotype showed up just a few times. This rearrangement joins TRBV29-1 to TRBJ2-5; D gene ambiguous. Germline values: CDR1 SQVTM, CDR2 ANQGSEA. The CDR3 contains 12 residues. V was cut by 7 bases and J by 0 bases, with 9 bases left in between. This chain's CDR3 is CSARWYQETQYF. Written as DNA, the CDR3 is TGCAGCGCACGATGGTACCAAGAGACCCAGTACTTC.

The chain joins TRBV4-2 to TRBJ2-1; D is perhaps TRBD2 (6 bases). CDR1 is LGHNA, CDR2 YNFKEQ, per germline. This CDR3 is 16 amino acids long. V was shortened by 4 bases and J by 3 bases, with 16 bases between the two germline ends. The DNA of the CDR3 is TGTGCCAGCAGCCGCACCACGGGGGTCGGCTACAATGAGCAGTTCTTC. Protein: CASSRTTGVGYNEQFF.

This clonotype was recorded once. V gene TRBV4-1 combines with J gene TRBJ1-2; perhaps TRBD1 as D (6 bases). The ends were cut back, 4 bases at V and 4 bases at J, with 13 bases in the middle. This CDR3 contains 14 residues. Germline-derived CDR1 and CDR2 are MGHRA and YSYEKL. The DNA for the CDR3 is TGCGCCAGCAGCCGTTGGAACAGGGCCTATGGCTACACCTTC. Its protein product is CASSRWNRAYGYTF.

This clonotype turned up a few times. V gene TRBV4-2 combines with J gene TRBJ2-1; TRBD2 might be the D (5 bases). With 4 bases removed from V and 1 base from J, the gap between germline ends came to 11 bases. Germline V gives CDR1 LGHNA, CDR2 YNFKEQ. The CDR3 runs 15 residues. The CDR3 sequence is CASSLGLQSYNEQFF. The CDR3 nucleotides are TGTGCCAGCAGCCTTGGACTCCAATCCTACAATGAGCAGTTCTTC.

The chain has TRBV30 and TRBJ1-1, with 8 bases identical to TRBD1. The CDR3 length is 16 residues. Germline V lookup: CDR1 GTSNPN, CDR2 SVGIG (reference sequence). Unmatched junction bases numbered 9, after V lost 0 bases and J lost 3 bases. CDR3 in amino acids: CAWSVDGQGLHTEAFF. CDR3 coding DNA: TGTGCCTGGAGTGTGGACGGACAGGGATTGCACACTGAAGCTTTCTTT.